These 13 T cell receptor beta chains were all obtained from the same sample, sequenced in a study of blood T cell repertoires in COVID-19. The method was immunoSEQ multiplex PCR; TCRdb's version includes in-frame clones alone and lacks a portion of them. The sample gives roughly 230,000 clones, roughly 89% of which show up once; around 3.7% is in the top ten. The sequencing input was PBMCs or T cells enriched from blood (not recorded which). The source of these receptors is a woman in her 30s with acute COVID-19.

The chain has TRBV11-2 and TRBJ1-2, with D uncertain. The CDR3 extends over 15 amino acids. Trimming pared 0 bases from V and 2 bases from J, leaving 10 bases between. Germline V lookup: CDR1 SGHAT, CDR2 FQNNGV. DNA for the CDR3: TGTGCCAGCAGCTTAGATATACAGACAAACTATGGCTACACCTTC. Residues: CASSLDIQTNYGYTF.

This sequence joins TRBV3-1 (or the pseudogene TRBV3-2) and TRBJ2-5, with D hard to call. Trimming left V 1 base short and J 4 bases short, with 7 bases between. Germline V gives CDR1 LGHDT, CDR2 YNNKEL (reference sequence). The length of the CDR3 is 13 residues. This CDR3 is CASSQVTGETQYF. The DNA for the CDR3 is TGTGCCAGCAGCCAAGTGACGGGAGAGACCCAGTACTTC.

V is TRBV29-1 and J is TRBJ2-2; TRBD2 agrees at 7 bases. V lost 5 bases to trimming and J lost 4 bases; unmatched junction nucleotides: 7. The germline V gene has CDR1 SQVTM and CDR2 ANQGSEA. This CDR3 spans 14 amino acids. The CDR3 region has the DNA TGCAGCGTTCGGACTAGTTCGGTCACCGGGGAGCTGTTTTTT. It translates to CSVRTSSVTGELFF.

This sequence joins TRBV14 and TRBJ1-1; D perhaps matches TRBD1 (5 bases). V dropped 4 bases and J dropped 0 bases, with 12 bases sitting between them. This CDR3 is 15 amino acids long. Germline loops: CDR1 SGHDN, CDR2 FVKESK. The CDR3 here is CASSRGGAMNTEAFF. The CDR3 nucleotides are TGTGCCAGCAGCCGCGGGGGAGCCATGAACACTGAAGCTTTCTTT.

This sequence joins TRBV15 and TRBJ2-7; a weak D match, TRBD2 (5 bases). The CDR3 totals 14 residues. Trimming shortened V by 4 bases and J by 0 bases, and 10 bases separated the two germline ends. Germline V gives CDR1 LNHNV, CDR2 YYDKDF (reference sequence). The CDR3 loop reads CATSKDGNSYEQYF. In nucleotides, the CDR3 is TGTGCCACCAGCAAAGACGGGAACTCCTACGAGCAGTACTTC.

The gene calls are TRBV6-1 and TRBJ1-1; 9 bases are shared with TRBD1. The CDR3 has 17 amino acids. V was clipped by 4 bases and J by 6 bases; unmatched bases: 15. The germline gives CDR1 MNHNS, CDR2 SASEGT. CDR3 DNA: TGTGCCAGCAGTGGGGCCCCGGGACAGGGAGGGAGGGCTGAAGCTTTCTTT. Translating it yields CASSGAPGQGGRAEAFF.

This chain links TRBV18 with TRBJ1-4, with D possibly matching TRBD1 (6 bases). The V gene's germline CDR1 is KGHSH and CDR2 LQKENI. CDR3 size: 17 residues. The V end was cut by 3 bases, the J end by 0 bases, with 14 bases between. CDR3 protein: CASSPRESGATNEKLFF. The CDR3 DNA reads as TGTGCCAGCTCACCCAGAGAATCAGGGGCAACTAATGAAAAACTGTTTTTT.

The chain uses TRBV11-2 and TRBJ2-1; D gene unclear. Looked up from germline, CDR1 is SGHAT and CDR2 is FQNNGV. V dropped 4 bases and J dropped 2 bases, with 6 bases sitting between them. This CDR3 has 13 residues. The CDR3 sequence: CASSSNTYNEQFF. The CDR3 DNA follows: TGTGCCAGCAGCTCCAACACCTACAATGAGCAGTTCTTC.

The chain uses TRBV7-9 and TRBJ2-7, with no clear D. The CDR3 contains 12 residues. The germline V gene encodes CDR1 SEHNR and CDR2 FQNEAQ (reference sequence). The V gene lost 5 bases and the J gene lost 3 bases, with 8 bases spanning the gap. The CDR3 is CASSQMNYEQYF. DNA of the CDR3: TGTGCCAGCAGCCAGATGAACTACGAGCAGTACTTC.

This chain links TRBV18 with TRBJ1-1, with 8 bases matching TRBD1. This CDR3 is built from 16 residues. Germline-derived CDR1 and CDR2 are KGHSH and LQKENI. Unmatched junction bases numbered 8, after V lost 4 bases and J lost 1 base. The CDR3 nucleotides read TGTGCCAGCTCACTAATGAAGGGACAGGCGAACACTGAAGCTTTCTTT. Translation: CASSLMKGQANTEAFF.

This chain links TRBV7-9 with TRBJ2-3; D is unresolved. This CDR3 spans 14 amino acids. V gave up 4 bases and J gave up 0 bases, with 8 bases separating them. Germline V gives CDR1 SEHNR, CDR2 FQNEAQ (reference sequence). CDR3 nucleotide sequence: TGTGCCAGCAGCTATGGGCCTAGCACAGATACGCAGTATTTT. This gives the protein CASSYGPSTDTQYF.

This clone was found once. The rearrangement uses TRBV10-2 and TRBJ2-1; 7 nucleotides line up with TRBD2. CDR3 length equals 14 residues. The V and J ends lost 4 bases and 4 bases, in that order; junction bases with no gene match: 4. The germline CDR1 and CDR2 sequences are WSHSY and SAAADI. CDR3 in DNA: TGCGCCAGCAGTGGGAGGCGGGAGTACAATGAGCAGTTCTTC. It encodes CASSGRREYNEQFF.

The genes are TRBV13 and TRBJ2-1; 10 bases map to TRBD2. Germline V lookup: CDR1 PRHDT, CDR2 FYEKMQ (reference sequence). There are 16 residues in the CDR3. V lost 6 bases and J lost 4; bases outside the gene matches: 9. Written as DNA, the CDR3 is TGTGCCAGCAGGACCCGAAGCGGGGGGGCTTACAATGAGCAGTTCTTC. Its translation: CASRTRSGGAYNEQFF.